Shown below are 5 T cell receptor beta chains from a single sample sequenced in a study of metastatic and nonmetastatic thyroid tumors. TCRdb reanalyzed the PCR reads with MiXCR. The sample carries approximately 38,000 clones, roughly 27% recorded once. No treatment of any kind had been given to any patient before thyroid surgery. The specimen sequenced was blood. The origin of the receptors is a female donor with papillary thyroid cancer or a benign thyroid nodule (not recorded which). Some clones in this sample may be carry-over from other donors' samples.

The V call is TRBV11-2, the J call TRBJ1-1; maybe TRBD1 (6 bases). Germline V lookup: CDR1 SGHAT, CDR2 FQNNGV. CDR3 length: 16 amino acids. The ends were cut back, 3 bases at V and 1 base at J, with 15 bases in the middle. CDR3 bases: TGTGCCAGCAGCTTTACACAGGGTGGAGCGAACACTGAAGCTTTCTTT. Translating it yields CASSFTQGGANTEAFF.

The chain carries TRBV3-1 and TRBJ2-5; 9 bases match TRBD2. Germline CDR1 and CDR2: LGHDT and YNNKEL (reference sequence). The CDR3 consists of 17 residues. V shed 4 bases and J 0 bases; nucleotides not matched to a gene: 9. The CDR3 DNA sequence: TGTGCCAGCAGCCTAAATCGGCTAGCGGGGTACCAAGAGACCCAGTACTTC. Translation: CASSLNRLAGYQETQYF.

V gene TRBV7-2 combines with J gene TRBJ2-7; 10 bases map to TRBD1. Looked up from germline, CDR1 is SGHTA and CDR2 is FQGNSA. The V segment lost 5 bases and the J segment 2 bases; nucleotides outside the gene matches: 3. This CDR3 region has 14 residues. The CDR3 reads CASSATGGTYEQYF. CDR3 DNA sequence: TGTGCCAGCAGCGCGACAGGGGGCACCTACGAGCAGTACTTC.

This clone was counted many times. This sequence may be a read error, since a much larger clone differs from it by one base. This sample includes further DNA sequences coding for the same CDR3. This chain joins TRBV6-5 and TRBJ2-1, with a weak D call TRBD2 (5 bases). This CDR3 spans 17 amino acids. In germline, CDR1 is MNHEY, CDR2 SVGAGI. In DNA form, the CDR3 reads TGTGCCAGCAGTTACTCCTCCCTTAACGGGGTCTACAATGAGCAATTCTTC. It specifies CASSYSSLNGVYNEQFF.

V gene TRBV5-1 combines with J gene TRBJ1-2, with 7 bases that match TRBD1. The CDR3 has 13 amino acids. J was trimmed by 6 bases and V by 4 bases; bases with no gene match: 6. CDR1 and CDR2 from the germline V gene are SGHRS and YFSETQ. The CDR3, as DNA: TGCGCCAGCAGCCAGAGACAGGGTCATGGCTACACCTTC. It codes for CASSQRQGHGYTF.